The 14 T cell receptor beta chains below all came from one sample that was sequenced in a study of blood T cell repertoires in COVID-19. The table came from immunoSEQ multiplex PCR; TCRdb's copy has only in-frame clones and leaves some out. The data contain about 200,000 clones, 70% to 90% of them singletons. The sample was peripheral blood. The origin of the receptors is an elderly man with acute or convalescent COVID-19.

This chain joins TRBV30 and TRBJ1-5; D unresolved. V dropped 2 bases and J dropped 0 bases, with 11 bases sitting between them. The CDR3 has 15 residues. Germline-derived CDR1 and CDR2 are GTSNPN and SVGIG (reference sequence). The CDR3 coding sequence is TGTGCCTGGAGTCCCGGGGTTAATAGCAATCAGCCCCAGCATTTT. Protein product: CAWSPGVNSNQPQHF.

The chain couples TRBV15 to TRBJ2-2; no clear D gene. V lost 1 base, J lost 1 base, and 4 bases lay in between. The CDR3 totals 14 residues. In germline, CDR1 is LNHNV, CDR2 YYDKDF (reference sequence). The DNA for the CDR3 is TGTGCCACCAGCAGAGTCCAGAACACCGGGGAGCTGTTTTTT. As protein: CATSRVQNTGELFF.

The chain carries TRBV7-8 and TRBJ1-4; perhaps TRBD1 as D (6 bases). Germline V gives CDR1 SGHVS, CDR2 FQNEAQ. The ends were cut back, 4 bases at V and 7 bases at J, with 13 bases in the middle. This CDR3 comprises 14 residues. The CDR3 bases are TGTGCCAGCAGCTCACAGGGTGGGCGTGAAAAACTGTTTTTT. It codes for CASSSQGGREKLFF.

The chain employs TRBV18 and TRBJ2-1; 7 positions match TRBD2. The CDR3 loop spans 16 amino acids. The V segment lost 0 bases and the J segment 3 bases; nucleotides outside the gene matches: 5. Germline CDR1 reads KGHSH; CDR2 reads LQKENI. CDR3 region: CASSPPSAGYYNEQFF. The CDR3 nucleotides read TGTGCCAGCTCACCACCGTCAGCGGGGTACTACAATGAGCAGTTCTTC. Full variable domain (remainder filled in from reference TRBV18 and TRBJ2-1): NAGVMQNPRHLVRRRGQEARLRCSPMKGHSHVYWYRQLPEEGLKFMVYLQKENIIDESGMPKERFSAEFPKEGPSILRIQQVVRGDSAAYFCASSPPSAGYYNEQFFGPGTRLTVL.

The rearrangement links TRBV7-2 to TRBJ2-3; TRBD1 is a possible D gene (5 bases). V dropped 7 bases and J dropped 4 bases, with 12 bases sitting between them. CDR1 and CDR2 (germline): SGHTA, FQGNSA. The CDR3 length is 13 residues. CDR3 in DNA: TGTGCCAGCAAGACAGTGGTGGCAGATACGCAGTATTTT. This translates into CASKTVVADTQYF.

This chain's CDR3 is CASSIVTGSTGELFF. CDR3 DNA sequence: TGTGCCAGTAGTATAGTTACCGGGTCCACCGGGGAGCTGTTTTTT. This sequence joins TRBV19 and TRBJ2-2; D is uncertain. This CDR3 comprises 15 residues. Germline V gives CDR1 LNHDA, CDR2 SQIVND (reference sequence). With 1 base removed from V and 4 bases from J, the gap between germline ends came to 10 bases.

This rearrangement joins TRBV7-3 to TRBJ2-1, with D uncertain. The CDR3 runs to 13 residues. Germline lookup yields CDR1 SGHTA and CDR2 FQGTGA. The ends were cut back, 3 bases at V and 6 bases at J, with 9 bases in the middle. The CDR3 DNA is TGTGCCAGCAGCTTTGCACTATCCAATGAGCAGTTCTTC. Its translation: CASSFALSNEQFF.

This clone was seen a single time. V is TRBV7-2 and J is TRBJ2-7; D perhaps matches TRBD1 (5 bases). This CDR3 is built from 14 residues. Germline loops: CDR1 SGHTA, CDR2 FQGNSA. Trimming stripped 1 base from V and 2 bases from J, with 9 bases between. CDR3 residues: CASSLEVGPYEQYV. The CDR3 DNA is TGTGCCAGCAGCTTAGAGGTGGGGCCCTACGAGCAGTACGTC.

V is TRBV7-3 and J is TRBJ1-2; maybe TRBD1 (5 bases). Germline assignment: CDR1 SGHTA and CDR2 FQGTGA. The CDR3 consists of 15 residues. The germline V and J ends were trimmed by 2 bases and 3 bases, with 13 bases remaining between them. The CDR3 reads CASSLDGGGHYGYTF. CDR3 in DNA: TGTGCCAGCAGCTTAGATGGCGGGGGTCACTATGGCTACACCTTC.

The chain joins TRBV6-2 or TRBV6-3 to TRBJ2-3, with 14 positions matching TRBD2. This CDR3 is built from 17 residues. Trimming took 5 bases from V and 3 from J; bases not matched to a gene: 7. CDR1 and CDR2 from the germline V gene are MNHEY and SVGEGT. For the CDR3, the DNA is TGTGCCAGCAGTAGAGGGACTAGCGGGAGAAAGACAGATACGCAGTATTTT. Protein sequence: CASSRGTSGRKTDTQYF.

This clone appeared a few times. The chain carries TRBV27 and TRBJ2-2, with D unclear. The CDR3 totals 12 residues. CDR1 and CDR2 (germline): MNHEY, SMNVEV (reference sequence). V gave up 3 bases and J gave up 6 bases, with 5 bases separating them. CDR3: CASSFYPGELFF. CDR3 sequence (DNA): TGTGCCAGCAGTTTTTATCCCGGGGAGCTGTTTTTT.

This chain's CDR3 is CASSQGQGLAYGYTF. The CDR3 DNA sequence: TGTGCCAGCAGCCAGGGACAGGGACTTGCCTATGGCTACACCTTC. The chain is built from TRBV6-5 and TRBJ1-2, with 9 bases aligning to TRBD1. Germline CDR1 and CDR2: MNHEY and SVGAGI. The CDR3 length is 15 residues. After removal of 6 bases from V and 4 bases from J, the junction contained 9 bases not matched to a gene.

In the case of this clone: Relative to the germline gene, one junction end is altered; a read error may explain this. The genes are TRBV30 and TRBJ1-1; tentative D call: TRBD1 (5 bases). This CDR3 has 12 amino acids. CDR1 and CDR2 (germline): GTSNPN, SVGIG (reference sequence). CDR3 sequence reads: CAWSPIQTVSIF. The CDR3 bases are TGTGCCTGGAGTCCAATTCAGACAGTCTCAATCTTT. The entire variable domain, with the rest obtained from reference TRBV30 and TRBJ1-1, is as follows: SQTIHQWPATLVQPVGSPLSLECTVEGTSNPNLYWYRQAAGRGLQLLFYSVGIGQISSEVPQNLSASRPQDRQFILSSKKLLLSDSGFYLCAWSPIQTVSIFGQGTRLTVV.

The rearrangement uses TRBV27 and TRBJ1-5; weak D call: TRBD1 (6 bases). This CDR3 contains 14 residues. Germline V gene data show CDR1 as MNHEY and CDR2 as SMNVEV (reference sequence). V was clipped by 5 bases and J by 2 bases, with 10 bases between them. This CDR3 is CASSLQGGNQPQHF. The CDR3, as DNA: TGTGCCAGCAGTCTACAGGGCGGCAATCAGCCCCAGCATTTT.